The 30 T cell receptor beta chains below come from one sample, sequenced in a study of shared clonotypes between healthy human individuals. Profiling relied on immunoSEQ multiplex PCR, and the TCRdb table lists in-frame clones only, not all of them. The sample contains roughly 2 million clones, 90% to 96% of which appear only once. Specimen: naive CD4+ T cells sorted from blood. The subset is: CD45RA+ positively selected. The receptors derive from a man aged 18 to 35 in good health.

This clone was observed a single time. The chain carries TRBV5-4 and TRBJ2-1, with 9 positions matching TRBD2. The V gene end was trimmed by 0 bases and the J gene end by 9 bases; junction bases not matched to a gene: 7. This CDR3 has 15 residues. Germline CDR1 reads SGHNT; CDR2 reads YYREEE (reference sequence). This chain's CDR3 is CASSLVSGGMLEQFF. DNA of the CDR3: TGTGCCAGCAGCTTGGTGAGCGGGGGGATGCTTGAGCAGTTCTTC.

In its sample, this clone was seen once. The CDR3 DNA reads TGCGCCAGCAGCTTGGAGGCCCACGGAGCAGAGACCCAGTACTTC. It encodes CASSLEAHGAETQYF. The chain uses TRBV5-1 and TRBJ2-5; D is ambiguous. V lost 0 bases to trimming and J lost 4 bases, with 13 bases between them. The CDR3 is made up of 15 amino acids. CDR1 and CDR2 (germline): SGHRS, YFSETQ.

The chain links TRBV4-1 to TRBJ1-5; 7 bases line up with TRBD1. Trimming took 6 bases from V and 3 from J; bases not matched to a gene: 5. The CDR3 has 14 amino acids. The germline V gene has CDR1 MGHRA and CDR2 YSYEKL. CDR3 region: CASSPQGNNQPQHF. CDR3 DNA sequence: TGCGCCAGCAGTCCACAGGGGAACAATCAGCCCCAGCATTTT.

The V and J genes are TRBV19 and TRBJ1-5, with TRBD1 as a possible D gene (6 bases). Trimming left V 3 bases short and J 2 bases short, with 11 bases between. Germline loops: CDR1 LNHDA, CDR2 SQIVND (reference sequence). CDR3 length equals 15 residues. As DNA, the CDR3 is TGTGCCAGTAGTATGAGGGGGGGCGGCAATCAGCCCCAGCATTTT. It yields the protein CASSMRGGGNQPQHF.

As concerns this clone: Other nucleotide sequences from this sample produce the same CDR3. This chain connects TRBV7-2 to TRBJ2-7; TRBD1 aligns across 8 bases. The junction had 10 bases not matched to a gene; V was cut back by 5 bases and J by 4 bases. The CDR3 contains 15 residues. Per the germline V gene, CDR1 is SGHTA and CDR2 is FQGNSA. CDR3: CASSLGQGPSYEQYF. The CDR3 DNA is TGTGCCAGCAGCCTTGGACAGGGCCCCTCTTACGAGCAGTACTTC.

This chain joins TRBV19 and TRBJ1-1; D uncertain. The CDR3 is 15 amino acids. V was cut by 7 bases and J by 0 bases, with 15 bases left in between. CDR1 LNHDA and CDR2 SQIVND come from the germline V gene (reference sequence). CDR3 region: CASTQTGGLNTEAFF. The CDR3 coding sequence is TGTGCCAGTACCCAGACGGGTGGATTGAACACTGAAGCTTTCTTT.

This sequence joins TRBV2 and TRBJ1-1; D might be TRBD1 (5 bases). This CDR3 contains 13 residues. V lost 7 bases to trimming and J lost 5 bases, with 14 bases between them. CDR1 and CDR2 (germline): SNHLY, FYNNEI. The CDR3 DNA follows: TGTGCCAGCAATGGTCAGGGCGGAACTGAAGCTTTCTTT. Its protein product is CASNGQGGTEAFF.

V gene TRBV30 combines with J gene TRBJ2-7; 11 positions match TRBD1. The CDR3 length is 14 residues. J lost 4 bases, V lost 2 bases, and 4 bases had no gene match. Germline V gene data show CDR1 as GTSNPN and CDR2 as SVGIG (reference sequence). The CDR3 reads CAWSWTGGRYEQYF. CDR3 nucleotide sequence: TGTGCCTGGAGTTGGACAGGGGGCAGGTACGAGCAGTACTTC. The variable domain in full, completed from reference TRBV30 and TRBJ2-7, reads SQTIHQWPATLVQPVGSPLSLECTVEGTSNPNLYWYRQAAGRGLQLLFYSVGIGQISSEVPQNLSASRPQDRQFILSSKKLLLSDSGFYLCAWSWTGGRYEQYFGPGTRLTVT.

With regard to this clone: The same CDR3 arises from other DNA sequences in this sample as well. This chain joins TRBV28 and TRBJ2-1; D is uncertain. The CDR3 consists of 12 residues. V lost 6 bases and J 4 bases, leaving 7 bases between the germline ends. Germline CDR1 and CDR2: MDHEN and SYDVKM. The CDR3 loop reads CASSLQYNEQFF. The CDR3 DNA reads as TGTGCCAGCAGCCTACAGTACAATGAGCAGTTCTTC.

The V gene is TRBV6-5, the J gene TRBJ2-1; perhaps TRBD2 as D (6 bases). Trimming removed 7 bases at V and 5 bases at J, with 12 bases between. The CDR3 consists of 13 residues. Germline V CDR1 and CDR2: MNHEY, SVGAGI. The CDR3, as DNA: TGTGCCAGCACAGGGCGGGGAGACAATGAGCAGTTCTTC. It codes for CASTGRGDNEQFF.

V is TRBV7-3 and J is TRBJ2-5, with D perhaps TRBD2 (6 bases). The germline V gene encodes CDR1 SGHTA and CDR2 FQGTGA. Between the trimmed V and J ends, which lost 0 bases and 2 bases, there was a span of 10 bases. This CDR3 spans 15 amino acids. The CDR3 DNA reads as TGTGCCAGCAGCTTAACGGGAGGCCTACAAGAGACCCAGTACTTC. This sequence encodes CASSLTGGLQETQYF. The full variable domain, in which reference TRBV7-3 and TRBJ2-5 provide the parts outside the CDR3, is GAGVSQTPSNKVTEKGKYVELRCDPISGHTALYWYRQSLGQGPEFLIYFQGTGAADDSGLPNDRFFAVRPEGSVSTLKIQRTERGDSAVYLCASSLTGGLQETQYFGPGTRLLVL.

This clone was seen once. The rearrangement links TRBV29-1 to TRBJ2-3, with TRBD2 identical over 10 bases. CDR1 is SQVTM and CDR2 is ANQGSEA in the germline V gene. The length of the CDR3 is 14 residues. Unmatched junction bases numbered 3, after V lost 1 base and J lost 5 bases. CDR3 bases: TGCAGCGTTGAAGTCCCTAGCGGGAGAGATACGCAGTATTTT. It yields the protein CSVEVPSGRDTQYF.

The chain joins TRBV25-1 to TRBJ1-4, with D unresolved. Germline V gene data show CDR1 as MGHDK and CDR2 as SYGVNS. The length of the CDR3 is 13 residues. V was clipped by 8 bases and J by 2 bases, with 9 bases between them. The DNA of the CDR3 is TGTGCCAGCTCGGATTGGACTAATGAAAAACTGTTTTTT. Translated, it gives CASSDWTNEKLFF. Supplemented by reference TRBV25-1 and TRBJ1-4, the full variable domain reads EADIYQTPRYLVIGTGKKITLECSQTMGHDKMYWYQQDPGMELHLIHYSYGVNSTEKGDLSSESTVSRIRTEHFPLTLESARPSHTSQYLCASSDWTNEKLFFGSGTQLSVL.

This clone was counted once. The CDR3: CASSPTEQANQPQHF. The DNA of the CDR3 is TGTGCCAGCAGCCCCACCGAACAGGCAAATCAGCCCCAGCATTTT. The gene calls are TRBV11-2 and TRBJ1-5, with D possibly matching TRBD1 (5 bases). Trimming took 5 bases from V and 4 from J, leaving 15 bases between them. CDR1 and CDR2 (germline): SGHAT, FQNNGV. The CDR3 consists of 15 residues.

This chain links TRBV15 with TRBJ1-1; D gene uncertain. This CDR3 contains 16 residues. V lost 7 bases and J lost 1, with 19 bases in between. From germline, CDR1 is LNHNV and CDR2 YYDKDF (reference sequence). CDR3 residues: CATNRMADFPNTEAFF. The CDR3 DNA is TGTGCCACCAATCGGATGGCGGATTTCCCGAACACTGAAGCTTTCTTT.

This chain connects TRBV5-6 to TRBJ2-3; 9 nucleotides align to TRBD1. CDR3 length: 16 amino acids. V shed 0 bases, J shed 5 bases, and the junction held 7 bases outside the gene matches. Germline V lookup: CDR1 SGHDT, CDR2 YYEEEE. The CDR3 nucleotides read TGTGCCAGCAGCTTGGCAGGACAGGGGTGGTTAGATACGCAGTATTTT. Its translation: CASSLAGQGWLDTQYF.

The J gene is TRBJ2-3, the V gene TRBV5-1; 14 bases are a match to TRBD2. CDR3 length equals 15 residues. Germline CDR1 reads SGHRS; CDR2 reads YFSETQ. Unmatched junction bases numbered 5, after V lost 3 bases and J lost 8 bases. Here the CDR3 DNA reads TGCGCCAGCAGCTGGGGACTAGCGGGGGAGGGTACGCAGTATTTT. Its protein product is CASSWGLAGEGTQYF.

The rearrangement links TRBV27 to TRBJ2-3; 8 bases are shared with TRBD2. Germline CDR1 and CDR2: MNHEY and SMNVEV (reference sequence). The V segment lost 4 bases and the J segment 2 bases; nucleotides outside the gene matches: 8. This CDR3 has 16 residues. CDR3 in amino acids: CASSSEGLGDTDTQYF. The DNA for the CDR3 is TGTGCCAGCAGTTCCGAGGGACTAGGAGACACAGATACGCAGTATTTT.

The chain employs TRBV10-3 and TRBJ2-5; 12 bases align to TRBD1. Looked up from germline, CDR1 is ENHRY and CDR2 is SYGVKD. V lost 6 bases, J lost 2 bases, and 4 bases stayed unmatched. The CDR3 consists of 15 residues. This CDR3 reads CAISRDRGRQETQYF. Here the CDR3 DNA reads TGTGCCATCAGCCGGGACAGGGGGCGGCAAGAGACCCAGTACTTC.

The chain couples TRBV9 to TRBJ2-1, with D perhaps matching TRBD1 (5 bases). Germline assignment: CDR1 SGDLS and CDR2 YYNGEE. V lost 3 bases and J lost 0, with 10 bases in between. The length of the CDR3 is 15 residues. The CDR3: CASSAQGASYNEQFF. Written as DNA, the CDR3 is TGTGCCAGCAGCGCGCAGGGTGCCTCCTACAATGAGCAGTTCTTC.

This chain uses TRBV4-1 with TRBJ2-7; D gene unclear. There are 14 residues in the CDR3. The germline CDR1 and CDR2 sequences are MGHRA and YSYEKL. With 0 bases removed from V and 0 bases from J, the gap between germline ends came to 6 bases. In nucleotides, the CDR3 is TGCGCCAGCAGCCAAGAAGTGCACTCCTACGAGCAGTACTTC. Residues: CASSQEVHSYEQYF.

About this clone: Within the sample, other DNA sequences also encode this same CDR3. The chain uses TRBV5-1 and TRBJ2-7; TRBD2 aligns across 9 bases. The CDR3 loop spans 15 amino acids. The germline V gene has CDR1 SGHRS and CDR2 YFSETQ. V lost 1 base to trimming and J lost 2 bases; unmatched junction nucleotides: 4. The CDR3 sequence: CASSLTSGSPYEQYF. For the CDR3, the DNA is TGCGCCAGCAGCTTGACTAGCGGGTCGCCCTACGAGCAGTACTTC.

In its sample, this clone was seen once. This chain joins TRBV12-2 and TRBJ2-2; no check of the table's D call, TRBD1, against the DNA was made. TRBV12-2 is assigned pseudogene status. This CDR3 spans 15 amino acids. CDR3 sequence (DNA): TGTGCAAGTCGCCTACTAACAGGGGTCACCGGGGAGCTGTTTTTT. Residues: CASRLLTGVTGELFF.

The J gene is TRBJ2-2, the V gene TRBV5-4; 14 positions agree with TRBD2. V lost 4 bases and J lost 4; bases outside the gene matches: 9. This CDR3 has 18 amino acids. In germline, CDR1 is SGHNT, CDR2 YYREEE (reference sequence). CDR3 residues: CASSEGTSGSARTGELFF. The DNA of the CDR3 is TGTGCCAGCAGCGAGGGGACTAGCGGGAGTGCACGCACCGGGGAGCTGTTTTTT.

The chain links TRBV11-2 to TRBJ2-7; D gene unclear. Germline CDR1 reads SGHAT; CDR2 reads FQNNGV. CDR3 length: 14 amino acids. The V gene lost 5 bases and the J gene lost 5 bases, with 16 bases spanning the gap. The CDR3 protein is CASSPLTVPHEQYF. The CDR3 DNA reads TGTGCCAGCAGCCCCCTAACGGTTCCACACGAGCAGTACTTC.

The genes are TRBV5-8 and TRBJ2-1; TRBD1 is a possible D gene (5 bases). This CDR3 contains 15 residues. Trimming took 0 bases from V and 5 from J, leaving 12 bases between them. Germline CDR1 and CDR2: SGHTS and YDEGEE. In nucleotides, the CDR3 is TGTGCCAGCAGCTTGGGGGGCCACAGTAACAATGAGCAGTTCTTC. Residues: CASSLGGHSNNEQFF.

About this clone itself: The junction departs from germline at one end; a sequencing error may be responsible. The chain couples TRBV30 to TRBJ2-1; a weak D match, TRBD2 (6 bases). CDR1 and CDR2 from the germline V gene are GTSNPN and SVGIG (reference sequence). The CDR3 loop spans 12 amino acids. CDR3 in amino acids: CAFGLALNGQFF. The CDR3 DNA reads as TGTGCCTTTGGGCTAGCGCTTAATGGGCAGTTCTTC.

The chain combines TRBV18 with TRBJ1-2; D may be TRBD1 (6 bases). Trimming removed 3 bases at V and 6 bases at J, with 11 bases between. CDR1 is KGHSH and CDR2 is LQKENI in the germline V gene. The CDR3 consists of 13 residues. The CDR3: CASSPNREDGYTF. For the CDR3, the DNA is TGTGCCAGCTCACCCAACAGGGAGGATGGCTACACCTTC.

Comments on this clone: The sample contains more than one DNA sequence encoding this CDR3. This chain uses TRBV18 with TRBJ2-7; D gene unclear. Germline CDR1 reads KGHSH; CDR2 reads LQKENI. V dropped 3 bases and J dropped 6 bases, with 9 bases sitting between them. CDR3 length: 12 residues. In nucleotides, the CDR3 is TGTGCCAGCTCACCGGGATCTGGCGAGCAGTACTTC. Translating gives CASSPGSGEQYF.

The rearrangement uses TRBV5-6 and TRBJ2-5; D remains unclear. Deletions cut 2 bases from V and 4 bases from J, with 9 bases between. The CDR3 has 13 amino acids. Looked up from germline, CDR1 is SGHDT and CDR2 is YYEEEE. The CDR3 region is CASSLMSGETQYF. The CDR3 DNA is TGTGCCAGCAGCTTAATGAGTGGAGAGACCCAGTACTTC.